Each of the 17 T cell receptor beta chains below was sequenced from the same sample in a study of T cells in Graves' hyperthyroidism and ophthalmopathy. TCR beta CDR3 sequences were amplified from RNA transcripts. HTBI primers were used for first-round RT-PCR of the TCR CDR3. TCRdb re-derived calls from the multiplex PCR reads in MiXCR, one entry per CDR3 protein. The sample lists 35,000 or so distinct CDR3 sequences; around 50% were seen once. The source material was blood. The receptors were gathered from a man between 40 and 49 years old with Graves' ophthalmopathy.

The sample holds many counts of this clonotype. The chain links TRBV5-1 to TRBJ2-2; D gene unclear. V shed 2 bases and J shed 0 bases, with 17 bases lying between them. Germline CDR1 is SGHRS and CDR2 is YFSETQ. The CDR3 is 18 residues long. The CDR3 DNA is TGCGCCAGCAGCTTCAGCGTATTAAGTAGCTCGAACACCGGGGAGCTGTTTTTT. Protein sequence: CASSFSVLSSSNTGELFF. Full variable domain (missing parts from reference TRBV5-1 and TRBJ2-2): KAGVTQTPRYLIKTRGQQVTLSCSPISGHRSVSWYQQTPGQGLQFLFEYFSETQRNKGNFPGRFSGRQFSNSRSEMNVSTLELGDSALYLCASSFSVLSSSNTGELFFGEGSRLTVL.

The chain couples TRBV10-3 to TRBJ1-2; TRBD1 might be the D (5 bases). In germline, CDR1 is ENHRY, CDR2 SYGVKD. The CDR3 runs 12 residues. V shed 10 bases and J shed 6 bases, with 15 bases lying between them. The CDR3 nucleotides are TGTGCCACCACGGGGGGGAAGAATGGCTACACCTTC. It specifies CATTGGKNGYTF.

The V call is TRBV9, the J call TRBJ2-1, with TRBD2 matching over 7 bases. The CDR3 sequence is 14 residues long. Germline V gives CDR1 SGDLS, CDR2 YYNGEE. J gave up 9 bases and V 4 bases, and 10 bases lay outside the gene matches. CDR3 sequence (DNA): TGTGCCAGCAGCTCAAGGACTAGAGCCCCTGAGCAGTTCTTC. Protein product: CASSSRTRAPEQFF. The complete variable domain, with remaining parts taken from reference TRBV9 and TRBJ2-1, reads DSGVTQTPKHLITATGQRVTLRCSPRSGDLSVYWYQQSLDQGLQFLIQYYNGEERAKGNILERFSAQQFPDLHSELNLSSLELGDSALYFCASSSRTRAPEQFFGPGTRLTVL.

This clonotype showed up many times. The chain combines TRBV28 with TRBJ1-2, with TRBD1 matching over 7 bases. Germline assignment: CDR1 MDHEN and CDR2 SYDVKM. The CDR3 totals 13 residues. J gave up 3 bases and V 7 bases, and 5 bases lay outside the gene matches. CDR3 sequence: CASINRGDYGYTF. The CDR3 region has the DNA TGTGCCAGCATTAACAGGGGCGACTATGGCTACACCTTC.

This clonotype ranks as medium-sized (0.01 to 0.1%). This rearrangement joins TRBV7-2 to TRBJ2-3; D is unclear. Between the trimmed V and J ends, which lost 4 bases and 2 bases, there was a span of 13 bases. CDR1 is SGHTA, CDR2 FQGNSA, per germline. The CDR3 totals 15 residues. The CDR3 nucleotides are TGTGCCAGCAGCTCAAGACAATCCAACACAGATACGCAGTATTTT. Residues: CASSSRQSNTDTQYF.

This clonotype was seen a handful of times. V and J are TRBV20-1 and TRBJ2-7, with TRBD2 identical over 10 bases. The CDR3 contains 14 residues. Trimming cost V 5 bases and J 2 bases; bases outside gene matches: 6. Per the germline V gene, CDR1 is DFQATT and CDR2 is SNEGSKA (reference sequence). The DNA of the CDR3 is TGCAGTGCTTTCCGGACTAGCGGCCCCTACGAGCAGTACTTC. Encoded protein: CSAFRTSGPYEQYF.

In its sample, this clonotype was seen many times. The chain employs TRBV19 and TRBJ2-1; possibly TRBD1 for D (6 bases). Looked up from germline, CDR1 is LNHDA and CDR2 is SQIVND (reference sequence). There are 14 residues in the CDR3. V gave up 3 bases and J gave up 9 bases, with 15 bases separating them. This CDR3 reads CASSIRGRGAEQFF. CDR3 DNA sequence: TGTGCCAGTAGTATCAGGGGCAGGGGTGCTGAGCAGTTCTTC.

V usage is TRBV5-4 and J usage is TRBJ2-1; the D is unclear. The CDR3 covers 14 residues. V was pared by 4 bases and J by 9 bases, with 17 bases between. CDR1 is SGHNT, CDR2 YYREEE, per germline (reference sequence). CDR3 sequence (DNA): TGTGCCAGCAGCAGAGGACGGATGAACACTGAGCAGTTCTTC. This codes for CASSRGRMNTEQFF.

Regarding this clonotype: Lacking the conserved final phenylalanine or tryptophan, this CDR3 likely reflects a read error. The limits of the CDR3 on the DNA are not certain, so only TCRdb's listed CDR3 is given. The V and J genes are TRBV4-1 and TRBJ2-7; the table's TRBD1 call for D was not verified on the DNA. Ends included, the CDR3 has 8 residues. Germline CDR1 reads MGHRA; CDR2 reads YSYEKL. CDR3 amino acids: CASSQEGP.

This clonotype was observed at least ten times. The chain joins TRBV7-2 to TRBJ2-2; the D call may be TRBD1 or TRBD2 (6 bases each). Trimming left V 5 bases short and J 2 bases short, with 15 bases between. Germline CDR1 reads SGHTA; CDR2 reads FQGNSA. The CDR3 length is 16 residues. In DNA form, the CDR3 reads TGTGCCAGCAGCCCCCGGGGGCTTCTTAACACCGGGGAGCTGTTTTTT. Encoded protein: CASSPRGLLNTGELFF. Based on the CDR3 plus reference TRBV7-2 and TRBJ2-2, the full variable domain is GAGVSQSPSNKVTEKGKDVELRCDPISGHTALYWYRQSLGQGLEFLIYFQGNSAPDKSGLPSDRFSAERTGGSVSTLTIQRTQQEDSAVYLCASSPRGLLNTGELFFGEGSRLTVL.

About this clonotype itself: The CDR3 end shows no conserved phenylalanine or tryptophan, and so a read error is likely. The genes are TRBV20-1 and TRBJ2-2, with D perhaps TRBD1 (6 bases). Trimming cost V 0 bases and J 1 base, with 18 bases left between them. This CDR3 is built from 18 residues. Germline CDR1 is DFQATT and CDR2 is SNEGSKA (reference sequence). The CDR3 reads CSARDYKGDAMNTGELFC. The CDR3 DNA reads as TGCAGTGCTAGAGATTACAAGGGGGACGCCATGAACACCGGGGAGCTGTTTTGT.

This clonotype was picked up one time. This sequence joins TRBV6-1 and TRBJ2-1; no clear D. Germline V gives CDR1 MNHNS, CDR2 SASEGT. V lost 0 bases to trimming and J lost 12 bases, with 21 bases between them. This CDR3 has 16 residues. The CDR3 spells CASSEALLRTTDTQFF. CDR3 DNA: TGTGCCAGCAGTGAAGCGCTTCTGAGAACCACAGATACGCAGTTCTTC.

The J gene is TRBJ1-1, the V gene TRBV19; 8 bases map to TRBD1. In germline, CDR1 is LNHDA, CDR2 SQIVND (reference sequence). V lost 5 bases to trimming and J lost 1 base; unmatched junction nucleotides: 3. The CDR3 length is 14 residues. CDR3 loop: CASSGDRGNTEAFF. CDR3 nucleotides: TGTGCCAGTAGTGGCGACAGGGGGAACACTGAAGCTTTCTTT.

V usage is TRBV20-1 and J usage is TRBJ1-6; 7 positions match TRBD1. V was pared by 0 bases and J by 10 bases, with 6 bases of the junction left unmatched. From germline, CDR1 is DFQATT and CDR2 SNEGSKA (reference sequence). The CDR3 is 14 residues long. CDR3 in DNA: TGCAGTGCTAGAGATGGGACAGTCGGGTCACCCCTCCACTTT. Protein product: CSARDGTVGSPLHF.

There are many counts of this clonotype. J is TRBJ2-5 and V is TRBV20-1; D is perhaps TRBD2 (5 bases). CDR3 length: 14 amino acids. V was trimmed by 6 bases and J by 3 bases, leaving 17 bases between them. Germline CDR1 reads DFQATT; CDR2 reads SNEGSKA (reference sequence). CDR3: CSAQASLAKETQYF. CDR3 nucleotide sequence: TGCAGTGCCCAGGCCTCCCTAGCAAAAGAGACCCAGTACTTC.

The chain recombines TRBV5-4 with TRBJ2-7; TRBD2 matches at 10 bases. In germline, CDR1 is SGHNT, CDR2 YYREEE (reference sequence). The ends lost 3 bases at V and 4 bases at J; junction bases unmatched: 7. The CDR3 length is 15 residues. The CDR3 DNA is TGTGCCAGCAGCTCCCGGACTAGCGGAGATTACGAGCAGTACTTC. Its translation is CASSSRTSGDYEQYF.

This clonotype was detected ten times or more. J is TRBJ2-2 and V is TRBV2, with 11 bases matching TRBD2. Losses at the gene ends were 6 bases for V and 1 base for J; bases not matched to a gene: 7. This CDR3 contains 17 residues. Looked up from germline, CDR1 is SNHLY and CDR2 is FYNNEI. CDR3 DNA sequence: TGTGCCAGCAGCCGTGGCGGGACTAGCGGGAACACCGGGGAGCTGTTTTTT. Encoded protein: CASSRGGTSGNTGELFF.